The following is a TCR beta chain sequence with its context. Its antigen is currently unknown. This entry is derived from a study of cytomegalovirus exposure and HLA in healthy donors. Turning to the study itself: Researchers previously reported finding roughly 120 million unique TCR beta sequences from about 179 million T cells. Overall study results and limits: DRB1 showed the most TCR associations and HLA-C the fewest in a later analysis, as rates varied by HLA locus. For most TCR beta V segments, an earlier analysis put the productive rate at about 90% or about 30% of the time. Of the V segments, some could not be distinguished, including TRBV6-2 and TRBV6-3, and were excluded.

Vbeta (60) and Jbeta (13) primers were used in the PCR. The repertoire was sequenced with immunoSEQ multiplex PCR; TCRdb's copy has only in-frame clones and lacks some. The table records 110,000 or so clones, about four fifths of them present only once. Germline V gene lookup returns CDR1 SGHTA and CDR2 FQGNSA. V was shortened by 2 bases and J by 1 base, with 14 bases between the two germline ends. CDR3 length: 17 amino acids. The chain carries TRBV7-2 and TRBJ2-2, with D unresolved. What was sequenced was PBMCs. The TCR comes from a woman under 30 in good health and CMV-seronegative. The CDR3 reads CASSLKAWAGNTGELFF. CDR3 DNA: TGTGCCAGCAGCTTAAAGGCTTGGGCCGGGAACACCGGGGAGCTGTTTTTT.